This T cell receptor beta chain stems from a study of OX40 agonist ivuxolimab in advanced cancers. Study context: Recorded diagnoses for dose-escalation patients were hepatocellular carcinoma, melanoma, renal cell or head and neck cancer. Prior therapy, whether anti-PD-1, anti-PD-L1 or anti-CTLA-4, was allowed, and under 50% had some.

About this clone: Its antigen is currently unknown.

Data came from immunoSEQ multiplex PCR; TCRdb stores just in-frame clones and leaves some out. Of 77,000 or so clones in the sample, about 90% were seen once. V was trimmed by 0 bases and J by 3 bases, leaving 4 bases between them. The germline CDR1 and CDR2 sequences are SGHDT and YYEEEE. The CDR3 consists of 12 residues. General study results and limits: At doses 0.1 to 3.0 mg/kg, CD4+ and CD8+ clones expanded. Certain nonresponding patients likewise had low normalized T-cell clonal expansion.

The input for sequencing was CD4+ or CD8+ T cells sorted from blood, taken in a trial of the OX40 agonist ivuxolimab. This chain uses TRBV5-6 with TRBJ2-7; D is unclear. The origin of this receptor is an adult with an advanced solid tumor such as melanoma, head and neck, liver or kidney cancer. The CDR3 protein is CASSLGRYEQYF. DNA for the CDR3: TGTGCCAGCAGCTTGGGGCGCTACGAGCAGTACTTC.